This entry lists 22 T cell receptor beta chains sequenced from one sample in a study of T-cell reconstitution after alpha-beta-depleted transplantation in children. The authors prepared the TCRbeta library with unique molecular identifiers. TCRdb called the PCR reads again in MiXCR, with one record for every CDR3 protein. Among a few hundred thousand distinct CDR3 sequences listed, about 16% were seen once. The starting material was PBMCs from the stem cell graft donor, obtained from the stem cell graft. The receptors originated from a human donor who donated a stem cell graft to a child with acute lymphoblastic leukemia.

In its sample, this clonotype was seen many times. This chain connects TRBV11-2 to TRBJ2-1; D not resolved. The germline CDR1 and CDR2 sequences are SGHAT and FQNNGV. The CDR3 runs 20 residues. Trimming cost V 5 bases and J 5 bases, with 31 bases left between them. CDR3: CASSPIGAATASSRNNEQFF. The CDR3 nucleotides read TGTGCCAGCAGCCCCATAGGCGCAGCCACCGCCTCATCGAGAAACAATGAGCAGTTCTTC.

The V gene is TRBV20-1, the J gene TRBJ2-1; TRBD1 matches 10 bases. V was clipped by 3 bases and J by 6 bases; unmatched bases: 5. CDR3 size: 14 residues. Germline CDR1 reads DFQATT; CDR2 reads SNEGSKA (reference sequence). The CDR3 here is CSASHGQGGNEQFF. DNA of the CDR3: TGCAGTGCTAGTCACGGACAGGGGGGCAATGAGCAGTTCTTC.

The rearrangement joins TRBV20-1 to TRBJ2-1; 11 positions match TRBD2. Trimming cost V 6 bases and J 8 bases; bases outside gene matches: 12. Per germline, CDR1 DFQATT and CDR2 SNEGSKA (reference sequence). The CDR3 length is 15 residues. This chain's CDR3 is CSAPLAGGPVDEQFF. In DNA form, the CDR3 reads TGCAGTGCCCCGTTAGCGGGAGGGCCTGTCGATGAGCAGTTCTTC.

There are a few counts of this clonotype. The rearrangement joins TRBV5-6 to TRBJ1-2, with no clear D. The germline CDR1 and CDR2 sequences are SGHDT and YYEEEE. The CDR3 sequence is 15 residues long. V gave up 2 bases and J gave up 3 bases, with 14 bases separating them. The CDR3 is CASSFPAGGDYGYTF. In nucleotides, the CDR3 is TGTGCCAGCAGCTTCCCTGCGGGCGGCGACTATGGCTACACCTTC.

This clonotype has only a few counts. The chain joins TRBV20-1 to TRBJ1-5; D is perhaps TRBD1 (5 bases). V lost 1 base and J 1 base, leaving 8 bases between the germline ends. The CDR3 totals 14 residues. Germline values: CDR1 DFQATT, CDR2 SNEGSKA (reference sequence). The CDR3 DNA reads TGCAGTGCTAGAGGCCAGGGAAGCAATCAGCCCCAGCATTTT. It translates to CSARGQGSNQPQHF.

This chain connects TRBV12-3 or TRBV12-4 to TRBJ2-7; the D gene is possibly TRBD1 (5 bases). V shed 5 bases and J shed 4 bases, with 12 bases lying between them. CDR3 length: 13 amino acids. The CDR3 DNA reads as TGTGCCAGCAGTAATATTGACAGATACGAGCAGTACTTC. This gives the protein CASSNIDRYEQYF.

This chain uses TRBV28 with TRBJ2-5; possible D gene TRBD2, 6 bases. The CDR3 length is 15 residues. CDR1 is MDHEN and CDR2 is SYDVKM in the germline V gene. Trimming shortened V by 7 bases and J by 0 bases, and 15 bases separated the two germline ends. The CDR3 loop is CASIPASGDQETQYF. CDR3 nucleotide sequence: TGTGCCAGCATTCCCGCGTCGGGGGACCAAGAGACCCAGTACTTC.

This clonotype came up a few times. This chain uses TRBV6-2 or TRBV6-3 with TRBJ2-7, with D maybe TRBD2 (6 bases). The V gene lost 6 bases and the J gene lost 3 bases, with 15 bases spanning the gap. There are 14 residues in the CDR3. The germline V gene has CDR1 MNHEY and CDR2 SVGEGT. The CDR3 reads CASSRDSPRYEQYF. Written as DNA, the CDR3 is TGTGCCAGCAGCCGGGACTCCCCTCGCTACGAGCAGTACTTC.

This clonotype was counted between two and nine times. The rearrangement links TRBV7-9 to TRBJ1-1, with no clear D. The length of the CDR3 is 13 residues. V shed 6 bases and J shed 0 bases, with 8 bases lying between them. CDR1 and CDR2 (germline): SEHNR, FQNEAQ (reference sequence). CDR3 amino acids: CASRKTVNTEAFF. Written as DNA, the CDR3 is TGTGCCAGCAGAAAGACCGTGAACACTGAAGCTTTCTTT.

This clonotype has only a few counts. J is TRBJ2-1 and V is TRBV12-3 or TRBV12-4; 7 bases are a match to TRBD2. Trimming cost V 6 bases and J 8 bases; bases outside gene matches: 7. CDR3 size: 13 residues. The CDR3 is CASSGLGLYEQFF. The CDR3 DNA reads TGTGCCAGCAGCGGACTAGGTCTTTATGAGCAGTTCTTC.

The rearrangement uses TRBV5-5 and TRBJ2-5; no firm D call. Germline V gene sequence: CDR1 SGHKS, CDR2 YYEKEE (reference sequence). Deletions cut 5 bases from V and 3 bases from J, with 11 bases between. The CDR3 spans 13 residues. CDR3 DNA sequence: TGTGCCAGCAGAACATCCCACAAAGAGACCCAGTACTTC. This translates into CASRTSHKETQYF.

This clonotype has a handful of counts. The rearrangement links TRBV5-1 to TRBJ1-2, with 8 bases lining up with TRBD1. The CDR3 extends over 15 amino acids. Germline V gene lookup returns CDR1 SGHRS and CDR2 YFSETQ. V was clipped by 1 base and J by 4 bases; unmatched bases: 6. CDR3 sequence: CASSLTGQEGYGYTF. The CDR3 DNA is TGCGCCAGCAGCTTGACGGGACAGGAGGGCTATGGCTACACCTTC.

This clonotype occurred a few times. The chain has TRBV6-5 and TRBJ2-3; 7 positions match TRBD2. The CDR3 has 16 residues. Trimming cost V 0 bases and J 0 bases; bases outside gene matches: 3. In germline, CDR1 is MNHEY, CDR2 SVGAGI. DNA for the CDR3: TGTGCCAGCAGTTACTCGGGAGCGGGAAGCACAGATACGCAGTATTTT. It translates to CASSYSGAGSTDTQYF.

V usage is TRBV5-1 and J usage is TRBJ1-2; D is undetermined. This CDR3 region has 18 residues. Germline CDR1 and CDR2: SGHRS and YFSETQ. Trimming removed 1 base at V and 0 bases at J, with 19 bases between. The CDR3 region has the DNA TGCGCCAGCAGCTTGCCTCCCACAGATGGGAGAACTAACTATGGCTACACCTTC. It yields the protein CASSLPPTDGRTNYGYTF.

The rearrangement uses TRBV7-8 and TRBJ2-4; no firm D call. The V gene lost 2 bases and the J gene lost 5 bases, with 7 bases spanning the gap. Germline V gene data show CDR1 as SGHVS and CDR2 as FQNEAQ. CDR3 length: 13 residues. The CDR3: CASSLTVQNIQYF. In nucleotides, the CDR3 is TGTGCCAGCAGCTTAACAGTACAAAACATTCAGTACTTC.

This clonotype was observed at least ten times. This sequence joins TRBV7-6 and TRBJ2-3; either TRBD1 or TRBD2 may fit D (5 bases each). This CDR3 has 14 amino acids. CDR1 is SGHVS and CDR2 is FNYEAQ in the germline V gene. The ends were cut back, 4 bases at V and 6 bases at J, with 14 bases in the middle. CDR3 coding DNA: TGTGCCAGCAGCTCGAAGGGGAGCCACGATACGCAGTATTTT. Amino acids: CASSSKGSHDTQYF.

This chain uses TRBV7-9 with TRBJ2-1, with TRBD2 as a possible D gene (6 bases). Deletions cut 2 bases from V and 6 bases from J, with 14 bases between. The CDR3 is 15 amino acids. The germline CDR1 and CDR2 sequences are SEHNR and FQNEAQ (reference sequence). The CDR3 loop reads CASSLIPSALNEQFF. The CDR3 DNA reads as TGTGCCAGCAGCTTAATCCCTAGCGCCCTCAATGAGCAGTTCTTC.

This clonotype was observed a handful of times. This sequence joins TRBV20-1 and TRBJ2-7; TRBD1 aligns across 9 bases. Germline-derived CDR1 and CDR2 are DFQATT and SNEGSKA (reference sequence). Germline trimming cut 5 bases from V and 5 bases from J; bases unmatched to any gene: 7. This CDR3 has 13 residues. This CDR3 is CSARRDRDHEQYF. CDR3 nucleotide sequence: TGCAGTGCTCGGCGGGACAGGGACCACGAGCAGTACTTC.

The chain joins TRBV6-1 to TRBJ1-1; TRBD1 matches 8 bases. J was trimmed by 1 base and V by 6 bases; bases with no gene match: 4. The CDR3 totals 14 residues. Germline V gene data show CDR1 as MNHNS and CDR2 as SASEGT. DNA for the CDR3: TGTGCCAGCAGGGTGGGACAGGCGAACACTGAAGCTTTCTTT. This codes for CASRVGQANTEAFF.

This chain links TRBV7-9 with TRBJ2-7, with a tentative D call TRBD1 (6 bases). This CDR3 contains 14 residues. Trimming pared 4 bases from V and 2 bases from J, leaving 12 bases between. CDR1 and CDR2 from the germline V gene are SEHNR and FQNEAQ (reference sequence). The CDR3 DNA reads TGTGCCAGCAGCTCATCAGGGGTGGCCTACGAGCAGTACTTC. Translating it yields CASSSSGVAYEQYF.

A few counts support this clonotype. The chain uses TRBV20-1 and TRBJ2-1; D gene unclear. The length of the CDR3 is 13 residues. From germline, CDR1 is DFQATT and CDR2 SNEGSKA (reference sequence). Trimming cost V 8 bases and J 7 bases, with 18 bases left between them. The CDR3 protein is CSSLAGSGNEQFF. The CDR3 DNA follows: TGCAGTAGCCTCGCCGGGTCTGGAAATGAGCAGTTCTTC.

This clonotype was detected a few times. J is TRBJ2-1 and V is TRBV7-9, with D tentatively TRBD2 (6 bases). Trimming removed 11 bases from V and 2 bases from J, with 16 bases in between. Germline-derived CDR1 and CDR2 are SEHNR and FQNEAQ (reference sequence). The CDR3 extends over 14 amino acids. The CDR3, as DNA: TGTGCCTCATCTGGGGTAGCGGCCTACAATGAGCAGTTCTTC. Protein sequence: CASSGVAAYNEQFF.